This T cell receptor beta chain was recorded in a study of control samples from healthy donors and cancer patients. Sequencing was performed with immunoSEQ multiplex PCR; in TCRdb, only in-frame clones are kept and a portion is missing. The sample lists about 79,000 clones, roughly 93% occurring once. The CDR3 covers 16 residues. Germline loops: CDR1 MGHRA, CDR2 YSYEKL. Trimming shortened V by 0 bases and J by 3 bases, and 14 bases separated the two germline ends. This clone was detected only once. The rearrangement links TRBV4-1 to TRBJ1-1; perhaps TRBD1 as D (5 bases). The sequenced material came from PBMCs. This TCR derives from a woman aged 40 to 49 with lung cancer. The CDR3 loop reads CASSQDLVGAYTEAFF. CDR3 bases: TGCGCCAGCAGCCAAGATCTTGTAGGGGCATACACTGAAGCTTTCTTT.